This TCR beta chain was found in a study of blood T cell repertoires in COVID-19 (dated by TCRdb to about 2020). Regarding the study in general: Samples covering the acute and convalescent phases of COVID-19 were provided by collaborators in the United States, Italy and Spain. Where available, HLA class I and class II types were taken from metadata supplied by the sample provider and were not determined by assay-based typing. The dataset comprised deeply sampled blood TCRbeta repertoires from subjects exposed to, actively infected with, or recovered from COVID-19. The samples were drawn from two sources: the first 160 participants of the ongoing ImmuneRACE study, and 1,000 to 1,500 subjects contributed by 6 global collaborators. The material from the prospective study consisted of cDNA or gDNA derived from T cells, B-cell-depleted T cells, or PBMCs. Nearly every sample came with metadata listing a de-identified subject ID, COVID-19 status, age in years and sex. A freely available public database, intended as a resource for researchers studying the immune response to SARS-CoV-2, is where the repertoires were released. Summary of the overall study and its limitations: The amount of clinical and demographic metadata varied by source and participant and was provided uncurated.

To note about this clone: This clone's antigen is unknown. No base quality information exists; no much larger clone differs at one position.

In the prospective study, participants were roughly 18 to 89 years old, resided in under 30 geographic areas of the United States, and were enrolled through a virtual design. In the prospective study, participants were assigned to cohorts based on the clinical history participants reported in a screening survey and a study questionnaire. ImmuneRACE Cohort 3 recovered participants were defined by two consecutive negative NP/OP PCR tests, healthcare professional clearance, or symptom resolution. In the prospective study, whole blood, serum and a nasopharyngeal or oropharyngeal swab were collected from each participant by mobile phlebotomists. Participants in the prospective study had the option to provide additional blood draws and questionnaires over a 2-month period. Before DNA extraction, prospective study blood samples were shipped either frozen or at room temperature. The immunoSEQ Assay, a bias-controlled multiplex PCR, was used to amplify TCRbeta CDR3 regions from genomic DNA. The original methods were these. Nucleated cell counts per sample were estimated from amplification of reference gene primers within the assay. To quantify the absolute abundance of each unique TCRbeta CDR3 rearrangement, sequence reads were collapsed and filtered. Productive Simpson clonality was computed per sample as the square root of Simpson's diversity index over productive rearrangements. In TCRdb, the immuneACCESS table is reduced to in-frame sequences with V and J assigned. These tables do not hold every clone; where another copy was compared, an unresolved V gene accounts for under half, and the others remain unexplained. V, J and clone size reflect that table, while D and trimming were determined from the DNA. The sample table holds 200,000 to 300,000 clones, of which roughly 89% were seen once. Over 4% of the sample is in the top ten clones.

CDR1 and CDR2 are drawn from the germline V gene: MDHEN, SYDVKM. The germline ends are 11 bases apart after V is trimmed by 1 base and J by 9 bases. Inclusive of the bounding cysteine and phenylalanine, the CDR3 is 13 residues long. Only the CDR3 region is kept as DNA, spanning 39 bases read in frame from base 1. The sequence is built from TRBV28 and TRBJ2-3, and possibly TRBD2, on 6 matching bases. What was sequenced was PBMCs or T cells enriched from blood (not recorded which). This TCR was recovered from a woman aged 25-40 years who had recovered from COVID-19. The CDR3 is CASSLSGAGTQYF. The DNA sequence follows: TGTGCCAGCAGTTTATCGGGAGCAGGGACGCAGTATTTT.